The 5 T cell receptor beta chains below come from one sample, sequenced in a study of beta chain features in type 1 diabetes (dated by TCRdb to 2016 to 2019). Library preparation employed the immunoSEQ multiplex PCR assay. The High Capacity cDNA Reverse Transcription Kit was used to reverse transcribe all of the isolated RNA, meaning that expressed TCRB transcripts were what got sequenced. TCRdb stores this immuneACCESS table with in-frame sequences only. Part of the clones is absent; in the studies checked, under half of the shortfall reflects unresolved V genes, and no reason is known for the rest. A total of about 300,000 clones appear in this sample, 8% of them only once. The biggest ten clones account for roughly 1% of the sample. Sequences were obtained from central memory CD4+ T cells from blood. These receptor sequences come from a woman aged 18-30 years in good health.

This clone was seen a handful of times. DNA of the CDR3: TGTGCCAGCAGTGTTGGGGCATTTGCGTCCCCTGGGGCCAACGTCCTGACTTTC. This encodes CASSVGAFASPGANVLTF. The chain couples TRBV6-1 to TRBJ2-6, with D tentatively TRBD1 (5 bases). Trimming pared 4 bases from V and 2 bases from J, leaving 18 bases between. CDR1 is MNHNS, CDR2 SASEGT, per germline. The CDR3 totals 18 residues.

This sequence joins TRBV19 and TRBJ2-6; 9 bases are shared with TRBD1. CDR1 LNHDA and CDR2 SQIVND come from the germline V gene (reference sequence). V lost 3 bases to trimming and J lost 0 bases; unmatched junction nucleotides: 3. CDR3 length: 17 amino acids. The CDR3 loop is CASSIGTGYSGANVLTF. The CDR3 nucleotides read TGTGCCAGTAGTATTGGGACAGGGTACTCTGGGGCCAACGTCCTGACTTTC.

This clone was seen many times. The chain joins TRBV19 to TRBJ1-5; D is perhaps TRBD1 (5 bases). The CDR3 contains 15 residues. Germline CDR1 is LNHDA and CDR2 is SQIVND (reference sequence). Trimming took 7 bases from V and 1 from J, leaving 14 bases between them. The CDR3 here is CASTLSRGSNQPQHF. In DNA, the CDR3 is TGTGCCAGTACCCTATCTAGGGGAAGCAATCAGCCCCAGCATTTT.

The table lists this clone with many counts. V and J are TRBV6-6 and TRBJ2-7; the D call may be TRBD1 or TRBD2 (5 bases each). V lost 2 bases and J 7 bases, leaving 9 bases between the germline ends. Germline V CDR1 and CDR2: MNHNY, SVGAGI (reference sequence). This CDR3 has 12 amino acids. CDR3 residues: CASSYGGREQYF. The DNA for the CDR3 is TGTGCCAGCAGTTACGGGGGTAGAGAGCAGTACTTC.

This rearrangement joins TRBV25-1 to TRBJ1-6; D gene uncertain. V gave up 3 bases and J gave up 10 bases, with 7 bases separating them. This CDR3 spans 12 amino acids. CDR1 and CDR2 (germline): MGHDK, SYGVNS. CDR3 region: CASSEGESPLHF. CDR3 in DNA: TGTGCCAGCAGTGAGGGAGAATCACCCCTCCACTTT.